One sample yielded the 27 T cell receptor beta chains listed below, sequenced in a study of cytomegalovirus exposure and HLA in healthy donors. With 60 Vbeta and 13 Jbeta primers, the PCR was carried out. Sequencing was performed with immunoSEQ multiplex PCR; in TCRdb, only in-frame clones are kept and a portion is missing. The sample shows 85,000 to 130,000 clones, around 75% of them seen only once. The sequencing input was PBMCs. Source of these receptors: a man aged 40-49 years in good health and CMV-seronegative.

The chain carries TRBV5-1 and TRBJ2-5, with TRBD1 matching over 7 bases. CDR1 is SGHRS, CDR2 YFSETQ, per germline. J lost 0 bases, V lost 0 bases, and 5 bases had no gene match. The CDR3 runs to 16 residues. The CDR3 DNA is TGCGCCAGCAGCTTGGGGGCAGGGGGTAACCAAGAGACCCAGTACTTC. Its translation: CASSLGAGGNQETQYF.

This chain links TRBV27 with TRBJ1-4, with TRBD1 matching 9 bases. The CDR3 consists of 16 residues. The V gene end was trimmed by 1 base and the J gene end by 7 bases; junction bases not matched to a gene: 7. Per germline, CDR1 MNHEY and CDR2 SMNVEV (reference sequence). CDR3 loop: CASSLYSTGGVEKLFF. The CDR3 DNA is TGTGCCAGCAGTTTATACTCGACAGGGGGGGTTGAAAAACTGTTTTTT.

The rearrangement joins TRBV5-4 to TRBJ2-1; 10 nucleotides agree with TRBD1. CDR3 size: 18 residues. Germline lookup yields CDR1 SGHNT and CDR2 YYREEE (reference sequence). J was trimmed by 4 bases and V by 4 bases; bases with no gene match: 14. The CDR3 spells CASSPGGGTGVWYNEQFF. The CDR3 DNA reads as TGTGCCAGCAGCCCCGGGGGTGGGACAGGGGTTTGGTACAATGAGCAGTTCTTC.

V and J are TRBV5-1 and TRBJ2-7; 9 positions match TRBD1. Trimming at V came to 4 bases and at J to 6 bases, leaving 14 bases not matched to a gene. Looked up from germline, CDR1 is SGHRS and CDR2 is YFSETQ. The CDR3 totals 16 residues. The CDR3 nucleotides are TGCGCCAGCAGCCCTGGTCGGGACAGGGTTTCTCGCGAGCAGTACTTC. Encoded protein: CASSPGRDRVSREQYF. The whole variable domain, remainder taken from reference TRBV5-1 and TRBJ2-7, is KAGVTQTPRYLIKTRGQQVTLSCSPISGHRSVSWYQQTPGQGLQFLFEYFSETQRNKGNFPGRFSGRQFSNSRSEMNVSTLELGDSALYLCASSPGRDRVSREQYFGPGTRLTVT.

The CDR3 bases are TGTGCCAGCAGGGGCGGGACAGTGTATGGCTACACCTTC. This translates into CASRGGTVYGYTF. This chain connects TRBV2 to TRBJ1-2; 7 bases map to TRBD1. Germline V CDR1 and CDR2: SNHLY, FYNNEI. J gave up 5 bases and V 6 bases, and 6 bases lay outside the gene matches. The CDR3 sequence is 13 residues long.

This clone was seen a single time. The junction departs from the called germline gene at one end, perhaps through a read error. The rearrangement joins TRBV7-9 to TRBJ1-1, with TRBD1 as a possible D gene (5 bases). Germline V gene sequence: CDR1 SEHNR, CDR2 FQNEAQ (reference sequence). This CDR3 spans 17 amino acids. The CDR3 region is CSSSFTTGRGANTEAFF. The CDR3 region has the DNA TGTTCCAGCAGCTTCACGACCGGGAGGGGAGCGAACACTGAAGCTTTCTTT.

The gene calls are TRBV2 and TRBJ1-3; 9 bases agree with TRBD1. CDR1 is SNHLY, CDR2 FYNNEI, per germline. The CDR3 extends over 15 amino acids. Trimming at V came to 5 bases and at J to 0 bases, leaving 2 bases not matched to a gene. The chain's CDR3 is CASSQQGASGNTIYF. CDR3 coding DNA: TGTGCCAGCAGTCAACAGGGGGCCTCTGGAAACACCATATATTTT.

This clone was seen only once. This CDR3 reads CAISPTEYNSPLHF. The CDR3 region has the DNA TGTGCCATCTCACCCACAGAATATAATTCACCCCTCCACTTT. The chain employs TRBV10-3 and TRBJ1-6, with D unresolved. The CDR3 is 14 residues long. Trimming took off 8 bases at V and 4 bases at J, with 12 bases between the two ends. Germline V gives CDR1 ENHRY, CDR2 SYGVKD.

V gene TRBV15 combines with J gene TRBJ2-5; TRBD1 agrees at 8 bases. The DNA end is more similar to TRBJ2-7, so the J call may be wrong. The CDR3 extends over 15 amino acids. CDR1 and CDR2 from the germline V gene are LNHNV and YYDKDF (reference sequence). CDR3 residues: CATSRASGGAYEQYF. The CDR3, as DNA: TGTGCCACCAGCAGGGCCTCAGGGGGCGCCTACGAGCAGTACTTC.

This clone was observed a few times. The chain couples TRBV6-1 to TRBJ1-3; D is perhaps TRBD1 (5 bases). Trimming shortened V by 6 bases and J by 2 bases, and 11 bases separated the two germline ends. The length of the CDR3 is 14 residues. The germline V gene encodes CDR1 MNHNS and CDR2 SASEGT. The CDR3 DNA sequence: TGTGCCAGCAGGAGAGCACAGGCTGGAAACACCATATATTTT. Amino acid sequence: CASRRAQAGNTIYF.

The chain links TRBV14 to TRBJ2-1; tentatively, D is TRBD1 (5 bases). The germline V gene encodes CDR1 SGHDN and CDR2 FVKESK. The CDR3 runs 19 residues. V lost 1 base to trimming and J lost 3 bases, with 22 bases between them. CDR3 in amino acids: CASSQVGFMTVDNYNEQFF. The CDR3 DNA reads TGTGCCAGCAGCCAAGTAGGCTTTATGACGGTGGACAACTACAATGAGCAGTTCTTC.

Points on this clone: Here the CDR3 omits its conserved ending phenylalanine or tryptophan, so a read error is the likely source. The genes are TRBV18 and TRBJ1-6, with 10 bases fitting TRBD1. V lost 2 bases and J lost 8; bases outside the gene matches: 6. The CDR3 is 16 amino acids. Germline V lookup: CDR1 KGHSH, CDR2 LQKENI. In DNA, the CDR3 is TGTGCCAGCTCACCAACGACAGGGGGCGTTGATTCACCCCTCCACCTT. Its protein is CASSPTTGGVDSPLHL.

V gene TRBV7-8 combines with J gene TRBJ2-7; 9 bases align to TRBD2. V lost 0 bases, J lost 4 bases, and 4 bases stayed unmatched. Germline lookup yields CDR1 SGHVS and CDR2 FQNEAQ. The CDR3 runs 15 residues. The CDR3 spells CASSLASGGRYEQYF. CDR3 sequence (DNA): TGTGCCAGCAGCTTAGCTAGCGGGGGTAGGTACGAGCAGTACTTC.

This clone was seen only a few times. The chain uses TRBV5-4 and TRBJ2-3; D uncertain. The length of the CDR3 is 16 residues. V lost 0 bases and J 3 bases, leaving 14 bases between the germline ends. Germline CDR1 SGHNT, CDR2 YYREEE (reference sequence). The CDR3 reads CASSLVQNRLTDTQYF. The CDR3 coding sequence is TGTGCCAGCAGCTTGGTCCAGAACCGTTTGACAGATACGCAGTATTTT.

This clone was recorded a few times. The chain uses TRBV7-2 and TRBJ1-5; D call uncertain. Trimming took off 5 bases at V and 0 bases at J, with 14 bases between the two ends. Germline lookup yields CDR1 SGHTA and CDR2 FQGNSA. There are 16 residues in the CDR3. The CDR3 DNA is TGTGCCAGCAGCCCCTCCCTAAGTCTTAGCAATCAGCCCCAGCATTTT. This encodes CASSPSLSLSNQPQHF. The whole variable domain, filled in from reference TRBV7-2 and TRBJ1-5, reads GAGVSQSPSNKVTEKGKDVELRCDPISGHTALYWYRQSLGQGLEFLIYFQGNSAPDKSGLPSDRFSAERTGGSVSTLTIQRTQQEDSAVYLCASSPSLSLSNQPQHFGDGTRLSIL.

This chain links TRBV2 with TRBJ2-7; D is perhaps TRBD1 (5 bases). V was cut by 8 bases and J by 1 base, with 12 bases left in between. CDR1 is SNHLY, CDR2 FYNNEI, per germline. The CDR3 totals 13 residues. CDR3 sequence (DNA): TGTGCCAGCTTACCTGACAGATCCTACGAGCAGTACTTC. Its protein product is CASLPDRSYEQYF.

The V and J genes are TRBV6-5 and TRBJ1-1, with D unresolved. V was cut by 6 bases and J by 7 bases, with 12 bases left in between. This CDR3 contains 12 residues. From germline, CDR1 is MNHEY and CDR2 SVGAGI. CDR3 bases: TGTGCCAGCAGACCTAGCGGAAATGAAGCTTTCTTT. It yields the protein CASRPSGNEAFF.

In regard to this clone: The sample holds other DNA sequences that translate to the same CDR3. CDR3: CASSLASGGNTEAFF. In DNA form, the CDR3 reads TGTGCCAGCAGCCTCGCATCAGGGGGCAACACTGAAGCTTTCTTT. The chain has TRBV7-8 and TRBJ1-1; TRBD1 matches at 8 bases. After removal of 5 bases from V and 2 bases from J, the junction contained 7 bases not matched to a gene. CDR1 is SGHVS and CDR2 is FQNEAQ in the germline V gene. The CDR3 spans 15 residues.

This clone has more than one count but fewer than ten. This chain uses TRBV5-6 with TRBJ2-5; TRBD1 might be the D (6 bases). This CDR3 spans 12 amino acids. The V gene's germline CDR1 is SGHDT and CDR2 YYEEEE. Trimming cost V 7 bases and J 4 bases, with 11 bases left between them. CDR3 DNA: TGTGCCAGCGCTAGGGGGAGAGAGACCCAGTACTTC. This codes for CASARGRETQYF. Variable domain in full (rest from reference TRBV5-6 and TRBJ2-5): DAGVTQSPTHLIKTRGQQVTLRCSPKSGHDTVSWYQQALGQGPQFIFQYYEEEERQRGNFPDRFSGHQFPNYSSELNVNALLLGDSALYLCASARGRETQYFGPGTRLLVL.

The chain recombines TRBV5-1 with TRBJ2-3; 11 bases are a match to TRBD2. Per germline, CDR1 SGHRS and CDR2 YFSETQ. The CDR3 is made up of 18 amino acids. With V trimmed by 4 bases and J by 0 bases, 10 bases remained unmatched. CDR3 sequence reads: CASSRSGGVTVSTDTQYF. The CDR3 DNA sequence: TGCGCCAGCAGCCGTAGCGGGGGGGTTACCGTAAGCACAGATACGCAGTATTTT.

This clone has a single count. The V gene is TRBV11-2, the J gene TRBJ2-2; TRBD2 matches 8 bases. Trimming removed 7 bases from V and 4 bases from J; junction bases left unmatched: 11. CDR1 is SGHAT and CDR2 is FQNNGV in the germline V gene. The CDR3 totals 16 residues. CDR3 in DNA: TGTGCCAGCACCCCGGGGACTAGTATAATCACCGGGGAGCTGTTTTTT. This encodes CASTPGTSIITGELFF. Complete variable domain (other parts from reference TRBV11-2 and TRBJ2-2): EAGVAQSPRYKIIEKRQSVAFWCNPISGHATLYWYQQILGQGPKLLIQFQNNGVVDDSQLPKDRFSAERLKGVDSTLKIQPAKLEDSAVYLCASTPGTSIITGELFFGEGSRLTVL.

The chain joins TRBV5-1 to TRBJ2-1; TRBD2 matches 8 bases. The CDR3 sequence is 14 residues long. J gave up 4 bases and V 9 bases, and 9 bases lay outside the gene matches. Per the germline V gene, CDR1 is SGHRS and CDR2 is YFSETQ. Written as DNA, the CDR3 is TGCGCCACCCTGACGGGGGGGGCTTACAATGAGCAGTTCTTC. It encodes CATLTGGAYNEQFF.

As to this clone: Other nucleotide sequences in the sample specify the same CDR3. The rearrangement links TRBV14 to TRBJ1-2, with a weak D call TRBD1 (5 bases). CDR1 and CDR2 (germline): SGHDN, FVKESK. The length of the CDR3 is 15 residues. V was cut by 0 bases and J by 3 bases, with 11 bases left in between. The CDR3 bases are TGTGCCAGCAGCCAAGAGCAGGGCCCTTACTATGGCTACACCTTC. Encoded protein: CASSQEQGPYYGYTF.

In DNA form, the CDR3 reads TGTGCCAGCAGAATAAGCGGGGGACCATACAATGAGCAGTTCTTC. Amino acid sequence: CASRISGGPYNEQFF. The rearrangement uses TRBV27 and TRBJ2-1; 8 bases align to TRBD2. The CDR3 is 15 residues long. The trim removed 6 bases at V and 4 bases at J, leaving 8 bases unmatched. CDR1 MNHEY and CDR2 SMNVEV come from the germline V gene (reference sequence).

The chain carries TRBV9 and TRBJ1-2, with D hard to call. Trimming removed 0 bases at V and 4 bases at J, with 7 bases between. Germline V gene lookup returns CDR1 SGDLS and CDR2 YYNGEE. This CDR3 is 13 amino acids long. The CDR3, as DNA: TGTGCCAGCAGCGTAGGAGAGGGCTATGGCTACACCTTC. Translation: CASSVGEGYGYTF.

The CDR3 region has the DNA TGCGCCAGCAGTCCATTGTCGGGGGGCCTCACATCCAATGAGCAGTTCTTC. This codes for CASSPLSGGLTSNEQFF. The V gene is TRBV5-1, the J gene TRBJ2-1; perhaps TRBD2 as D (7 bases). The ends were cut back, 5 bases at V and 6 bases at J, with 24 bases in the middle. Per the germline V gene, CDR1 is SGHRS and CDR2 is YFSETQ. The CDR3 has 17 amino acids.

The V and J genes are TRBV4-1 and TRBJ2-5; D gene ambiguous. With the DNA end fitting TRBJ2-7 better, the J assignment may be wrong. CDR3 length: 14 amino acids. The germline V gene has CDR1 MGHRA and CDR2 YSYEKL. CDR3: CASSQVVASYEQYF. DNA of the CDR3: TGCGCCAGCAGCCAAGTAGTAGCCTCCTACGAGCAGTACTTC.